The next 31 T cell receptor beta chains were all read from a single sample in a study of T-cell reconstitution after alpha-beta-depleted transplantation in children. As it was prepared, the TCRbeta library received unique molecular identifiers. From the PCR reads, TCRdb called clonotypes with MiXCR, one entry per CDR3 protein. The sample includes roughly 340,000 distinct CDR3 sequences, around 15% seen only once; the top ten take about 41%. Sequences were derived from PBMCs, mostly from graft donor cells, sampled 360 days after TCRalphabeta/CD19-depleted stem cell transplant. These receptors all stem from a male patient between 2 and 10 years old who had a stem cell transplant for acute lymphoblastic leukemia, so the T cells may come from the graft donor.

This clonotype was detected only a few times. The genes are TRBV29-1 and TRBJ2-3, with 8 bases identical to TRBD1. The V and J ends lost 4 bases and 4 bases, in that order; junction bases with no gene match: 1. The CDR3 runs 12 residues. From germline, CDR1 is SQVTM and CDR2 ANQGSEA. CDR3 coding DNA: TGCAGCGTTGGGACAGGGTCAGATACGCAGTATTTT. Translated, it gives CSVGTGSDTQYF.

This clonotype was seen only a few times. V and J are TRBV11-2 and TRBJ2-5; tentatively, D is TRBD1 or TRBD2 (5 bases each). The length of the CDR3 is 14 residues. The V end was cut by 5 bases, the J end by 7 bases, with 17 bases between. Germline assignment: CDR1 SGHAT and CDR2 FQNNGV. The CDR3 region has the DNA TGTGCCAGCAGCCCAAACGGGGCCGGGTGGACCCAGTACTTC. Its protein is CASSPNGAGWTQYF.

This clonotype has ten or more counts. The chain couples TRBV15 to TRBJ2-7; D possibly uses TRBD1 or TRBD2 (5 bases each). The germline V and J ends were trimmed by 3 bases and 2 bases, with 14 bases remaining between them. The CDR3 loop spans 15 amino acids. Per the germline V gene, CDR1 is LNHNV and CDR2 is YYDKDF (reference sequence). The CDR3 DNA follows: TGTGCCACCAGCAGCCTCGGGACGGCTCCCTACGAGCAGTACTTC. Translating it yields CATSSLGTAPYEQYF. The full variable domain, its missing parts supplied by reference TRBV15 and TRBJ2-7, is DAMVIQNPRYQVTQFGKPVTLSCSQTLNHNVMYWYQQKSSQAPKLLFHYYDKDFNNEADTPDNFQSRRPNTSFCFLDIRSPGLGDTAMYLCATSSLGTAPYEQYFGPGTRLTVT.

As for this clonotype: Being one base from a much bigger clone, this may be a read error. Likely a read error: the CDR3 ends without its conserved phenylalanine or tryptophan. The chain employs TRBV12-3 or TRBV12-4 and TRBJ1-2, with TRBD1 matching 9 bases. The CDR3 runs to 16 residues. V shed 3 bases and J 7 bases; nucleotides not matched to a gene: 12. The CDR3 spells CASSLQYGTGSLGYTS. In DNA, the CDR3 is TGTGCCAGCAGTTTGCAGTACGGGACAGGGTCCCTTGGCTACACCTCC.

This clonotype was counted at least ten times. J is TRBJ2-5 and V is TRBV14; no definite D call. V was pared by 3 bases and J by 3 bases, with 5 bases between. CDR1 and CDR2 from the germline V gene are SGHDN and FVKESK. This CDR3 contains 12 residues. The CDR3 is CASSQYEETQYF. As DNA, the CDR3 is TGTGCCAGCAGCCAGTATGAAGAGACCCAGTACTTC.

This chain connects TRBV7-2 to TRBJ2-7, with no clear D. There are 15 residues in the CDR3. Per the germline V gene, CDR1 is SGHTA and CDR2 is FQGNSA. Trimming stripped 3 bases from V and 4 bases from J, with 16 bases between. The CDR3 sequence is CASSFRSGTTYEQYF. DNA for the CDR3: TGTGCCAGCAGCTTTCGCTCCGGTACAACATACGAGCAGTACTTC.

This chain links TRBV5-1 with TRBJ1-5; the match to TRBD1 covers 11 bases. The CDR3 extends over 18 amino acids. The trim removed 4 bases at V and 1 base at J, leaving 10 bases unmatched. Germline V gene data show CDR1 as SGHRS and CDR2 as YFSETQ. The CDR3 sequence: CASSPGDRGTASNQPQHF. The CDR3 DNA reads TGCGCCAGCAGCCCTGGGGACAGGGGGACGGCAAGCAATCAGCCCCAGCATTTT.

In its sample, this clonotype was seen many times. The chain couples TRBV4-3 to TRBJ2-7, with 7 nucleotides matching TRBD2. With V trimmed by 0 bases and J by 2 bases, 10 bases remained unmatched. The germline CDR1 and CDR2 sequences are LGHNA and YSLEER. The CDR3 runs 17 residues. CDR3 nucleotides: TGCGCCAGCAGCCAAGAGTACTGGCGGGAGCTTCCCTACGAGCAGTACTTC. As protein: CASSQEYWRELPYEQYF.

The table lists this clonotype with a count of one. The junction does not match germline at one end; this may be a read error. This rearrangement joins TRBV24-1 to TRBJ2-6; the D gene is possibly TRBD1 (5 bases). The CDR3 covers 15 residues. Germline V gives CDR1 KGHDR, CDR2 SFDVKD. CDR3 DNA: TGTGCCACCAGTGATTGGGTCTCTGGGGCCAACGTCCTAACTTTC. This gives the protein CATSDWVSGANVLTF.

The table lists this clonotype with a count of one. The chain has TRBV20-1 and TRBJ2-6; no firm D call. The CDR3 spans 12 residues. CDR1 and CDR2 from the germline V gene are DFQATT and SNEGSKA (reference sequence). Trimming took 3 bases from V and 4 from J, leaving 4 bases between them. CDR3 sequence: CSASPGANVLTF. CDR3 in DNA: TGCAGTGCTAGCCCGGGGGCCAACGTCCTGACTTTC.

In its sample, this clonotype was seen a few times. The V and J genes are TRBV28 and TRBJ1-2; D gene uncertain. CDR1 and CDR2 (germline): MDHEN, SYDVKM. This CDR3 is 12 amino acids long. V dropped 8 bases and J dropped 7 bases, with 14 bases sitting between them. The CDR3 sequence: CASRLESLGYTF. The CDR3 region has the DNA TGTGCCAGCCGACTCGAGTCCCTTGGCTACACCTTC.

As to this clonotype: Without the conserved terminal phenylalanine or tryptophan, this CDR3 likely stems from a read error. V usage is TRBV4-1 and J usage is TRBJ1-3; a weak D match, TRBD1 (5 bases). The germline V and J ends were trimmed by 0 bases and 4 bases, with 13 bases remaining between them. Looked up from germline, CDR1 is MGHRA and CDR2 is YSYEKL. The CDR3 covers 16 residues. The DNA for the CDR3 is TGCGCCAGCAGCCAAGATCATCAAGGGGACGGAAACACCATATATTGT. Translating gives CASSQDHQGDGNTIYC.

The chain couples TRBV5-1 to TRBJ1-1; D uncertain. Germline lookup yields CDR1 SGHRS and CDR2 YFSETQ. Trimming took 2 bases from V and 2 from J, leaving 13 bases between them. The length of the CDR3 is 15 residues. DNA of the CDR3: TGCGCCAGCAGCTTTGACCGAGATTTAAACACTGAAGCTTTCTTT. Translated: CASSFDRDLNTEAFF.

The genes are TRBV4-2 and TRBJ2-2; D gene unclear. V lost 7 bases and J lost 4, with 4 bases in between. This CDR3 spans 11 amino acids. CDR1 is LGHNA, CDR2 YNFKEQ, per germline. DNA of the CDR3: TGTGCCAGCAAGAGCACCGGGGAGCTGTTTTTT. Residues: CASKSTGELFF.

J is TRBJ2-1 and V is TRBV21-1; the table calls TRBD2, which could not be checked here. TRBV21-1 is a known pseudogene. The CDR3 consists of 16 residues. CDR3 nucleotides: TGTGCCAGCAGCCTCCCTAGCGGGAGGGCCTACAATGAGCAGTTCTTC. This sequence encodes CASSLPSGRAYNEQFF.

This clonotype was counted at least ten times. The chain combines TRBV6-1 with TRBJ2-2; D is possibly TRBD2 (7 bases). The CDR3 is 16 amino acids. Germline CDR1 and CDR2: MNHNS and SASEGT. V lost 6 bases, J lost 4 bases, and 18 bases lay in between. The CDR3 is CASSPRGAGATGELFF. The CDR3 region has the DNA TGTGCCAGCAGCCCCCGGGGGGCGGGAGCCACCGGGGAGCTGTTTTTT.

The DNA for the CDR3 is TGTGCCAGCTCACCAGGTCCCCTAGGACAGCACACTGAAGCTTTCTTT. It specifies CASSPGPLGQHTEAFF. This rearrangement joins TRBV18 to TRBJ1-1; tentative D call: TRBD1 (6 bases). V lost 2 bases, J lost 3 bases, and 16 bases lay in between. The CDR3 totals 16 residues. Germline values: CDR1 KGHSH, CDR2 LQKENI.

This chain joins TRBV6-4 and TRBJ2-2; the match to TRBD2 covers 10 bases. V shed 6 bases and J 2 bases; nucleotides not matched to a gene: 3. The CDR3 consists of 15 residues. The V gene's germline CDR1 is MRHNA and CDR2 SNTAGT. The CDR3 here is CASSRTSGNTGELFF. Written as DNA, the CDR3 is TGTGCCAGCAGCCGGACTAGCGGAAACACCGGGGAGCTGTTTTTT.

The table lists this clonotype with a few counts. This chain joins TRBV4-3 and TRBJ2-2; 7 bases agree with TRBD2. Germline V gene lookup returns CDR1 LGHNA and CDR2 YSLEER. The V and J ends lost 5 bases and 6 bases, in that order; junction bases with no gene match: 9. The CDR3 has 15 amino acids. This CDR3 is CASSNEREGAGELFF. CDR3 nucleotide sequence: TGCGCCAGCAGCAATGAGCGGGAAGGTGCCGGGGAGCTGTTTTTT.

There are many counts of this clonotype. The chain couples TRBV3-1 to TRBJ2-2; D is undetermined. Trimming cost V 4 bases and J 6 bases, with 15 bases left between them. The CDR3 consists of 15 residues. Per germline, CDR1 LGHDT and CDR2 YNNKEL (reference sequence). The CDR3 DNA is TGTGCCAGCAGCCCGCGGTGGGCGCGACCCGGGGAGCTGTTTTTT. Protein: CASSPRWARPGELFF. Full variable domain (remainder filled in from reference TRBV3-1 and TRBJ2-2): DTAVSQTPKYLVTQMGNDKSIKCEQNLGHDTMYWYKQDSKKFLKIMFSYNNKELIINETVPNRFSPKSPDKAHLNLHINSLELGDSAVYFCASSPRWARPGELFFGEGSRLTVL.

This clonotype has only a few counts. The chain recombines TRBV27 with TRBJ2-3, with TRBD2 matching 10 bases. The CDR3 extends over 17 amino acids. Trimming took 5 bases from V and 3 from J; bases not matched to a gene: 11. Germline V gene lookup returns CDR1 MNHEY and CDR2 SMNVEV (reference sequence). The CDR3 region has the DNA TGTGCCAGCAGTCAGACCCGAGCGGGAGGGCGTACAGATACGCAGTATTTT. Its protein product is CASSQTRAGGRTDTQYF.

This clonotype was found a few times. V usage is TRBV7-9 and J usage is TRBJ2-5, with 8 bases aligning to TRBD2. The CDR3 loop spans 17 amino acids. V was clipped by 1 base and J by 2 bases; unmatched bases: 9. CDR1 SEHNR and CDR2 FQNEAQ come from the germline V gene (reference sequence). CDR3 nucleotides: TGTGCCAGCAGCTTAGAGTCGGCGGGAGGCCTACAAGAGACCCAGTACTTC. This sequence encodes CASSLESAGGLQETQYF.

The genes are TRBV29-1 and TRBJ2-3, with 12 bases that match TRBD2. The length of the CDR3 is 14 residues. The junction had 7 bases not matched to a gene; V was cut back by 3 bases and J by 9 bases. The germline CDR1 and CDR2 sequences are SQVTM and ANQGSEA. The CDR3 reads CSVDSTSGRKTQYF. CDR3 coding DNA: TGCAGCGTTGATTCGACTAGCGGGAGAAAGACGCAGTATTTT.

This clonotype was counted between two and nine times. The rearrangement joins TRBV13 to TRBJ1-1; D gene ambiguous. Germline V gene sequence: CDR1 PRHDT, CDR2 FYEKMQ (reference sequence). V gave up 5 bases and J gave up 4 bases, with 11 bases separating them. CDR3 size: 13 residues. Here the CDR3 reads CASSQRVSTEAFF. DNA of the CDR3: TGTGCCAGCAGCCAAAGGGTCAGCACTGAAGCTTTCTTT.

In its sample, this clonotype was seen many times. The rearrangement joins TRBV9 to TRBJ2-3; 10 positions agree with TRBD1. The trim removed 4 bases at V and 8 bases at J, leaving 13 bases unmatched. The CDR3 totals 16 residues. CDR1 and CDR2 from the germline V gene are SGDLS and YYNGEE. CDR3 sequence: CASSPKGTGDFGTQYF. The DNA for the CDR3 is TGTGCCAGCAGCCCAAAGGGGACAGGGGATTTCGGTACGCAGTATTTT.

The chain employs TRBV12-3 or TRBV12-4 and TRBJ2-2; D might be TRBD1 or TRBD2, each matching 5 bases. This CDR3 has 13 residues. Deletions cut 3 bases from V and 6 bases from J, with 8 bases between. This chain's CDR3 is CASSFEGPGELFF. CDR3 sequence (DNA): TGTGCCAGCAGTTTCGAGGGACCCGGGGAGCTGTTTTTT.

This clonotype is a singleton in its sample. V and J are TRBV15 and TRBJ2-7, with 12 bases aligning to TRBD2. The CDR3 runs to 15 residues. Losses at the gene ends were 3 bases for V and 0 bases for J; bases not matched to a gene: 0. CDR1 LNHNV and CDR2 YYDKDF come from the germline V gene (reference sequence). CDR3 in amino acids: CATSRTSGSSYEQYF. Written as DNA, the CDR3 is TGTGCCACCAGCAGGACTAGCGGGAGCTCCTACGAGCAGTACTTC.

This clonotype was observed a handful of times. This rearrangement joins TRBV9 to TRBJ2-5, with 7 bases matching TRBD1. From germline, CDR1 is SGDLS and CDR2 YYNGEE. J lost 5 bases, V lost 0 bases, and 1 base had no gene match. The CDR3 runs 13 residues. This CDR3 is CASSVGTGETQYF. The DNA for the CDR3 is TGTGCCAGCAGCGTAGGGACAGGCGAGACCCAGTACTTC. Looking up the rest from reference TRBV9 and TRBJ2-5 gives the full variable domain: DSGVTQTPKHLITATGQRVTLRCSPRSGDLSVYWYQQSLDQGLQFLIQYYNGEERAKGNILERFSAQQFPDLHSELNLSSLELGDSALYFCASSVGTGETQYFGPGTRLLVL.

In this sample, this clonotype turned up a few times. The chain couples TRBV11-1 to TRBJ2-5; possibly TRBD2 for D (6 bases). Deletions cut 5 bases from V and 5 bases from J, with 15 bases between. This CDR3 has 14 amino acids. Germline V CDR1 and CDR2: SGHAT, FQDESV (reference sequence). In DNA, the CDR3 is TGTGCCAGCAGCCGCCGGGACTTCGGGGAGACCCAGTACTTC. This translates into CASSRRDFGETQYF.

This clonotype was detected a few times. This chain connects TRBV3-1 to TRBJ2-1; TRBD2 is a possible D gene (6 bases). This CDR3 contains 16 residues. Germline loops: CDR1 LGHDT, CDR2 YNNKEL (reference sequence). V lost 5 bases and J 2 bases, leaving 16 bases between the germline ends. CDR3 loop: CASSGNKRAPYNEQFF. CDR3 in DNA: TGTGCCAGCAGCGGAAACAAGCGGGCCCCCTACAATGAGCAGTTCTTC.

This clonotype was counted only a few times. This chain uses TRBV15 with TRBJ2-5; the match to TRBD2 covers 9 bases. This CDR3 contains 16 residues. J gave up 5 bases and V 1 base, and 8 bases lay outside the gene matches. Germline V gene lookup returns CDR1 LNHNV and CDR2 YYDKDF (reference sequence). For the CDR3, the DNA is TGTGCCACCAGCAGAGGAGGAGCGGGAGGAGTGGAGACCCAGTACTTC. It codes for CATSRGGAGGVETQYF.